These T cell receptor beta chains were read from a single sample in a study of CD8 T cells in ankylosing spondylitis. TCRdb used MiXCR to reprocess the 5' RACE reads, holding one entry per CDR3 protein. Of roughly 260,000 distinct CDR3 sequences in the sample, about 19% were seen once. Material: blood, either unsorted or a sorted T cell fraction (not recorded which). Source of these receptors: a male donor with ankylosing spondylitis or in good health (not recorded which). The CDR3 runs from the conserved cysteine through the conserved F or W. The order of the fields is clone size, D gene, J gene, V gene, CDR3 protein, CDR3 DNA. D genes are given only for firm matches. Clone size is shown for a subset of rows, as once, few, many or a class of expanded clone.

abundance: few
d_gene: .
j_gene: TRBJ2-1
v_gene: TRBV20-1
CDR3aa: CSATGARGSYNEQFF
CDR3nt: TGCAGTGCTACGGGGGCGCGGGGGTCCTACAATGAGCAGTTCTTC

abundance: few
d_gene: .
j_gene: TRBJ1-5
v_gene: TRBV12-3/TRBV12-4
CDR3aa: CASSIWGNQPQHF
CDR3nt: TGTGCCAGCAGTATATGGGGGAATCAGCCCCAGCATTTT

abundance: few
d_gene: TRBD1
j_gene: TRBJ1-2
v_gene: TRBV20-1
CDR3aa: CSARTGQGIYGYTF
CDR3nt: TGCAGTGCTAGAACGGGACAGGGAATCTATGGCTACACCTTC

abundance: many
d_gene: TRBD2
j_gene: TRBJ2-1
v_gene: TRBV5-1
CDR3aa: CASSLLTRTSGAYNEQFF
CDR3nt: TGCGCCAGCAGCTTGCTGACACGGACTAGCGGCGCCTACAATGAGCAGTTCTTC

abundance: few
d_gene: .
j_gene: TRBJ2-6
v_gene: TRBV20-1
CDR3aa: CSASPGANVLTF
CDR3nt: TGCAGTGCTAGTCCAGGGGCCAACGTCCTGACTTTC

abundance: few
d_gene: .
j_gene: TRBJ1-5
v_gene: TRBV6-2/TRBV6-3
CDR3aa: CASSPGLSNQPQHF
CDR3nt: TGTGCCAGCAGCCCCGGACTTAGCAATCAGCCCCAGCATTTT

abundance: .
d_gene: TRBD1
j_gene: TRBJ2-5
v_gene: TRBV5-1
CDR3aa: CASSLGTGGHKETQYF
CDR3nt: TGCGCCAGCAGCTTGGGGACAGGGGGTCACAAGGAGACCCAGTACTTC

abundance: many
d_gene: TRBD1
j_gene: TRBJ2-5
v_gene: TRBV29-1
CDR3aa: CSVEDRGRETQYF
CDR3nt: TGCAGCGTTGAGGACAGGGGTAGGGAGACCCAGTACTTC

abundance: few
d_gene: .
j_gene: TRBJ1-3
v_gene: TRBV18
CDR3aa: CASSPSRSGNTIYF
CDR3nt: TGTGCCAGCTCACCGTCACGCTCTGGAAACACCATATATTTT

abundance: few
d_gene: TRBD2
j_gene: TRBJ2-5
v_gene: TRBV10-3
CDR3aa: CAISDGTSGGVETQYF
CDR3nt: TGTGCCATCAGTGATGGGACTAGCGGGGGAGTGGAGACCCAGTACTTC

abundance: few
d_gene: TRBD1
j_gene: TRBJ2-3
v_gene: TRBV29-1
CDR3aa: CSVVLRRNLQGWKSTDTQYF
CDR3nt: TGCAGCGTTGTACTTAGGCGTAACCTACAGGGGTGGAAGAGCACAGATACGCAGTATTTT

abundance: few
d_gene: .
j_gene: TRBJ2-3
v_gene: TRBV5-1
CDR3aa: CASSLASRRGDTQYF
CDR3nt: TGCGCCAGCAGCTTGGCCTCGCGGAGAGGTGATACGCAGTATTTT

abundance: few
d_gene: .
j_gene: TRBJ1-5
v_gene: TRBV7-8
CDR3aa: CASSPGPGRQPQHF
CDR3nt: TGTGCCAGCAGCCCAGGCCCTGGAAGGCAGCCCCAGCATTTT

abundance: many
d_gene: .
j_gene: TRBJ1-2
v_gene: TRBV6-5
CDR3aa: CASSYTTGNYGYTF
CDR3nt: TGTGCCAGCAGTTACACGACAGGAAACTATGGCTACACCTTC

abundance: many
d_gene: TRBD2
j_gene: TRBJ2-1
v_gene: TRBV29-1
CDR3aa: CSLTSISYNEQFF
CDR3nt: TGCAGCCTGACTAGCATCTCCTACAATGAGCAGTTCTTC

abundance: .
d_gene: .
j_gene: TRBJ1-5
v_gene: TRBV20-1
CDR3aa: CSAPNTGSRGQPQHF
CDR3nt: TGCAGTGCTCCAAACACAGGGTCCCGAGGGCAGCCCCAGCATTTT

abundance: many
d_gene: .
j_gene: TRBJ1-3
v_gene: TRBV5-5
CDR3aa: CASSLGPRDTIYF
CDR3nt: TGTGCCAGCAGCTTGGGCCCGAGGGACACCATATATTTT

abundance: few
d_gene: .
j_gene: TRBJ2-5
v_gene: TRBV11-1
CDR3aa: CASSPAAYETQYF
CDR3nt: TGTGCCAGCAGCCCGGCCGCGTATGAGACCCAGTACTTC

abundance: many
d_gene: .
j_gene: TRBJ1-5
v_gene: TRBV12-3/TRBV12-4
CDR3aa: CASSLDPNQPQHF
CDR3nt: TGTGCCAGCAGTCTGGACCCGAATCAGCCCCAGCATTTT

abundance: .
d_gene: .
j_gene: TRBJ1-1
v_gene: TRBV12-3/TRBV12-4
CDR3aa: CASSPQGWNTEAFF
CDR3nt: TGTGCCAGCAGCCCTCAGGGATGGAACACTGAAGCTTTCTTT

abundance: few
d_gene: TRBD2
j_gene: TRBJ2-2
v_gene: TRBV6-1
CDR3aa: CASFPGLAGTGELFF
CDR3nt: TGTGCCAGCTTCCCCGGACTAGCGGGGACCGGGGAGCTGTTTTTT

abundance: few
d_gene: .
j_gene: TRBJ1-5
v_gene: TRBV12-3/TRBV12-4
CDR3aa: CASSLLSRDQPQHF
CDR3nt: TGTGCCAGCAGTTTATTATCTCGGGATCAGCCCCAGCATTTT

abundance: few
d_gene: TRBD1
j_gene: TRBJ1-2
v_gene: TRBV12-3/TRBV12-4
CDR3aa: CASSRGTGNYGYTF
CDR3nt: TGTGCCAGCAGCCGGGGGACAGGGAACTATGGCTACACCTTC